The 25 T cell receptor beta chains given below trace back to one sample, sequenced in a study of a mutant IDH1 vaccine in newly diagnosed glioma. The data were produced by immunoSEQ multiplex PCR, yet TCRdb's version contains in-frame clones alone and is incomplete. The sample has under 150,000 clones, roughly 78% seen once; the top ten hold 4.5% to 5.5%. Specified time point: week 11, during vaccination. Topical imiquimod accompanied each vaccine dose, which consisted of 300 ug of mutant IDH1 20-mer peptide. No cognate antigen is known for these TCRs. Sequencing was performed on PBMCs, taken from a glioma patient whose treatment included an IDH1 peptide vaccine. These receptors all stem from a man aged 40-49 years with glioma.

V gene TRBV7-9 combines with J gene TRBJ1-2, with 8 positions matching TRBD1. Germline values: CDR1 SEHNR, CDR2 FQNEAQ (reference sequence). The ends lost 6 bases at V and 3 bases at J; junction bases unmatched: 9. This CDR3 has 15 amino acids. CDR3: CASRPDRGSYYGYTF. The CDR3 DNA reads TGTGCCAGCAGACCTGACAGGGGATCGTACTATGGCTACACCTTC.

The chain recombines TRBV10-2 with TRBJ1-5; TRBD1 agrees at 7 bases. This CDR3 is built from 15 residues. After removal of 6 bases from V and 5 bases from J, the junction contained 10 bases not matched to a gene. Germline assignment: CDR1 WSHSY and CDR2 SAAADI. The CDR3 DNA reads TGCGCCAGCAGAGAAGAGACAGGGAGGGATCAGCCCCAGCATTTT. Translation gives CASREETGRDQPQHF.

Written as DNA, the CDR3 is TGTGCCAGCAGTCACACAGGCGGGCGTACTGAAGCTTTCTTT. It is translated as CASSHTGGRTEAFF. The chain links TRBV28 to TRBJ1-1; the D gene is possibly TRBD1 (5 bases). This CDR3 contains 14 residues. CDR1 is MDHEN, CDR2 SYDVKM, per germline. V was clipped by 5 bases and J by 5 bases, with 15 bases between them.

This clone was seen only a few times. CDR3 DNA: TGTGCCAGCAGTGAACCACGAATCAGACTAGCGGGGGCCGTCGGGGAGCAGTACTTC. It is translated as CASSEPRIRLAGAVGEQYF. J is TRBJ2-7 and V is TRBV6-1, with 12 bases identical to TRBD2. Germline CDR1 is MNHNS and CDR2 is SASEGT. J was trimmed by 7 bases and V by 2 bases; bases with no gene match: 18. This CDR3 has 19 amino acids.

The CDR3 DNA is TGCGCCAGCAGCCCACAGGGGGCCGGGGAGCTGTTTTTT. This codes for CASSPQGAGELFF. The chain employs TRBV4-3 and TRBJ2-2, with 8 positions matching TRBD1. CDR1 and CDR2 (germline): LGHNA, YSLEER. Trimming took 4 bases from V and 6 from J; bases not matched to a gene: 1. The CDR3 consists of 13 residues.

This clone is a singleton in its sample. As DNA, the CDR3 is TGTGCCAGTAGTATGCAGACAGTAGCGGGAAAGGAGACCCAGTACTTC. Translating gives CASSMQTVAGKETQYF. This sequence joins TRBV19 and TRBJ2-5; TRBD2 matches at 8 bases. The CDR3 is 16 residues long. CDR1 is LNHDA and CDR2 is SQIVND in the germline V gene (reference sequence). J gave up 5 bases and V 3 bases, and 11 bases lay outside the gene matches.

This sequence joins TRBV21-1 and TRBJ1-2. TRBV21-1 is listed as a pseudogene. The CDR3 runs to 15 residues. The CDR3 protein is CASSKEWELGYGYTF. The CDR3 DNA follows: TGTGCCAGCAGCAAAGAATGGGAGCTCGGCTATGGCTACACCTTC.

The chain uses TRBV11-3 and TRBJ2-5; tentative D call: TRBD2 (6 bases). The CDR3 has 15 amino acids. Trimming took 3 bases from V and 5 from J, leaving 16 bases between them. Germline V CDR1 and CDR2: SGHNT, YENEEA. The CDR3 nucleotides are TGTGCCAGCAGCTTGTCCCATGGGGCGGGGGAGACCCAGTACTTC. The encoded protein is CASSLSHGAGETQYF.

The gene calls are TRBV6-5 and TRBJ2-2; possibly TRBD2 for D (5 bases). The germline CDR1 and CDR2 sequences are MNHEY and SVGAGI. V lost 5 bases and J 5 bases, leaving 9 bases between the germline ends. The CDR3 length is 13 residues. In DNA form, the CDR3 reads TGTGCCAGCAGTCCCCCGGGGACCGGGGAGCTGTTTTTT. Translated, it gives CASSPPGTGELFF.

V is TRBV6-1 and J is TRBJ2-3; D is unresolved. This CDR3 has 13 amino acids. V lost 8 bases to trimming and J lost 2 bases, with 11 bases between them. Germline CDR1 reads MNHNS; CDR2 reads SASEGT. CDR3 nucleotides: TGTGCCAGCTGGCGACCGGTCACAGATACGCAGTATTTT. It translates to CASWRPVTDTQYF.

CDR3 amino acids: CASSGSATGYYEQYF. CDR3 DNA sequence: TGTGCCAGCAGTGGGTCGGCTACGGGGTACTACGAGCAGTACTTC. V and J are TRBV2 and TRBJ2-7, with D tentatively TRBD2 (5 bases). This CDR3 contains 15 residues. Trimming took 4 bases from V and 3 from J, leaving 16 bases between them. Germline loops: CDR1 SNHLY, CDR2 FYNNEI.

This clone was recorded a few times. The chain joins TRBV7-2 to TRBJ2-7; D remains ambiguous. With 5 bases removed from V and 6 bases from J, the gap between germline ends came to 11 bases. Germline values: CDR1 SGHTA, CDR2 FQGNSA. The CDR3 is made up of 12 amino acids. The CDR3 region is CASSPHPPEQYF. CDR3 coding DNA: TGTGCCAGCAGCCCACATCCTCCCGAGCAGTACTTC.

V usage is TRBV7-9 and J usage is TRBJ1-5; no reliable D call. The V gene's germline CDR1 is SEHNR and CDR2 FQNEAQ (reference sequence). The CDR3 runs to 15 residues. V was clipped by 8 bases and J by 3 bases, with 17 bases between them. CDR3 sequence (DNA): TGTGCCAGCTCCCTCGGTTTAGGAGACAATCAGCCCCAGCATTTT. Amino acids: CASSLGLGDNQPQHF.

The rearrangement joins TRBV13 to TRBJ2-7; D not resolved. Germline V gives CDR1 PRHDT, CDR2 FYEKMQ (reference sequence). The V end lost 0 bases, the J end lost 2 bases, and 5 bases lay between the germline ends. The CDR3 contains 13 residues. The CDR3 here is CASSLGRPYEQYF. DNA for the CDR3: TGTGCCAGCAGCTTAGGGCGACCCTACGAGCAGTACTTC.

This chain joins TRBV15 and TRBJ2-3; possible D gene TRBD1, 5 bases. Germline CDR1 LNHNV, CDR2 YYDKDF (reference sequence). Trimming shortened V by 3 bases and J by 6 bases, and 13 bases separated the two germline ends. The CDR3 is made up of 14 amino acids. The CDR3 nucleotides are TGTGCCACCAGCAGTGGAAGGGGCAGGGATACGCAGTATTTT. This gives the protein CATSSGRGRDTQYF.

The rearrangement joins TRBV10-3 to TRBJ1-2, with D hard to call. Germline CDR1 reads ENHRY; CDR2 reads SYGVKD. The V end was cut by 11 bases, the J end by 0 bases, with 10 bases between. CDR3 length equals 12 residues. CDR3 sequence (DNA): TGTGCCGCGGGGAAACCTAACTATGGCTACACCTTC. Translating it yields CAAGKPNYGYTF.

This rearrangement joins TRBV2 to TRBJ2-3; 9 bases match TRBD2. Germline V gene lookup returns CDR1 SNHLY and CDR2 FYNNEI. V lost 4 bases and J lost 2; bases outside the gene matches: 4. The CDR3 is made up of 15 amino acids. The CDR3 bases are TGTGCCAGCAGTGGTAGCGGGGGCCTCACAGATACGCAGTATTTT. Residues: CASSGSGGLTDTQYF.

V gene TRBV7-9 combines with J gene TRBJ2-7; no definite D call. Germline V gene lookup returns CDR1 SEHNR and CDR2 FQNEAQ (reference sequence). The ends were cut back, 3 bases at V and 5 bases at J, with 14 bases in the middle. This CDR3 is built from 14 residues. DNA of the CDR3: TGTGCCAGCAGCTTTGAAGTCGCGCCTCACGAGCAGTACTTC. Its protein product is CASSFEVAPHEQYF.

This chain connects TRBV6-5 to TRBJ2-7; TRBD1 matches 8 bases. The CDR3 is 14 residues long. V lost 5 bases, J lost 4 bases, and 7 bases stayed unmatched. Germline V CDR1 and CDR2: MNHEY, SVGAGI. This CDR3 reads CASSPFRQGYEQYF. The CDR3, as DNA: TGTGCCAGCAGTCCCTTCCGACAGGGGTACGAGCAGTACTTC.

The sample holds one count of this clone. The chain joins TRBV7-9 to TRBJ1-3; D is unresolved. Trimming took off 5 bases at V and 3 bases at J, with 11 bases between the two ends. The CDR3 is made up of 14 amino acids. Germline V lookup: CDR1 SEHNR, CDR2 FQNEAQ (reference sequence). CDR3 protein: CASSPPFVGNTIYF. CDR3 DNA: TGTGCCAGCAGCCCGCCCTTTGTTGGAAACACCATATATTTT.

This rearrangement joins TRBV7-2 to TRBJ1-1; unclear D gene. CDR3 size: 14 residues. Germline V gene data show CDR1 as SGHTA and CDR2 as FQGNSA. Trimming took 4 bases from V and 2 from J, leaving 11 bases between them. The DNA of the CDR3 is TGTGCCAGCAGCTCCGATTGGGCCAACACTGAAGCTTTCTTT. It translates to CASSSDWANTEAFF.

The chain couples TRBV27 to TRBJ2-7; possible D gene TRBD2, 6 bases. There are 14 residues in the CDR3. Trimming shortened V by 6 bases and J by 3 bases, and 15 bases separated the two germline ends. Looked up from germline, CDR1 is MNHEY and CDR2 is SMNVEV (reference sequence). The CDR3 sequence is CASSYARGLYEQYF. CDR3 coding DNA: TGTGCCAGCAGCTATGCGCGGGGACTCTACGAGCAGTACTTC.

V and J are TRBV7-3 and TRBJ1-1; 9 positions agree with TRBD1. This CDR3 contains 14 residues. From germline, CDR1 is SGHTA and CDR2 FQGTGA. The J segment lost 1 base and the V segment lost 3 bases, leaving 0 bases of the junction unmatched. The CDR3 nucleotides read TGTGCCAGCAGCTTGGGACAGGGGAACACTGAAGCTTTCTTT. Protein sequence: CASSLGQGNTEAFF.

V gene TRBV6-6 combines with J gene TRBJ2-3; D gene unclear. Germline assignment: CDR1 MNHNY and CDR2 SVGAGI (reference sequence). V was clipped by 0 bases and J by 2 bases, with 6 bases between them. The CDR3 is 14 residues long. The CDR3 here is CASSYSGITDTQYF. The CDR3 bases are TGTGCCAGCAGTTACTCAGGTATCACAGATACGCAGTATTTT.

The gene calls are TRBV6-5 and TRBJ2-4, with TRBD2 as a possible D gene (5 bases). The CDR3 is 14 residues long. V gave up 5 bases and J gave up 0 bases, with 8 bases separating them. The germline V gene encodes CDR1 MNHEY and CDR2 SVGAGI. CDR3 sequence reads: CASSDGLAKNIQYF. CDR3 in DNA: TGTGCCAGCAGTGACGGACTAGCCAAAAACATTCAGTACTTC.